This T cell receptor beta chain was documented in a study of control samples from healthy donors and cancer patients. V lost 0 bases, J lost 3 bases, and 8 bases stayed unmatched. In germline, CDR1 is LNHNV, CDR2 YYDKDF (reference sequence). CDR3 length: 17 residues. This clone has a count of ten or more. Clones were sequenced by immunoSEQ multiplex PCR, and TCRdb holds only the in-frame ones, with some missing. The table has some 250,000 clones, around 79% seen once. The sequenced sample was PBMCs. The V gene is TRBV15, the J gene TRBJ2-1, with 7 bases matching TRBD2. The clonotype was recovered from a woman aged 55-69 years with lung cancer. CDR3: CATSRDLPGGNYNEQFF. The CDR3 DNA reads TGTGCCACCAGCAGAGATCTACCGGGAGGCAACTACAATGAGCAGTTCTTC.